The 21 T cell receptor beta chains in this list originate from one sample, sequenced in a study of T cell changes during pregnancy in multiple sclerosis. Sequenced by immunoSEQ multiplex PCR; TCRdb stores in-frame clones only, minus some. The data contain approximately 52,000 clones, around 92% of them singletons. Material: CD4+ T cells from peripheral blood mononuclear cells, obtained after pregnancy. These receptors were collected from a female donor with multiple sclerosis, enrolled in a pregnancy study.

The CDR3: CASSGTFGSGNTIYF. In nucleotides, the CDR3 is TGTGCCAGCAGCGGGACTTTTGGCTCTGGAAACACCATATATTTT. The V and J genes are TRBV5-6 and TRBJ1-3; a weak D match, TRBD1 (5 bases). CDR1 SGHDT and CDR2 YYEEEE come from the germline V gene. This CDR3 region has 15 residues. V shed 4 bases and J shed 0 bases, with 11 bases lying between them.

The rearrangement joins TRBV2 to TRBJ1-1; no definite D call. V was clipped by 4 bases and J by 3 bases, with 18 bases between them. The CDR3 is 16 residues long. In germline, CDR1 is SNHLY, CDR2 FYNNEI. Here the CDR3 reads CASSASGLGSDTEAFF. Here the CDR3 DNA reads TGTGCCAGCAGTGCATCCGGCCTGGGCAGTGACACTGAAGCTTTCTTT. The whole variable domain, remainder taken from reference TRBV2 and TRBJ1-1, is EPEVTQTPSHQVTQMGQEVILRCVPISNHLYFYWYRQILGQKVEFLVSFYNNEISEKSEIFDDQFSVERPDGSNFTLKIRSTKLEDSAMYFCASSASGLGSDTEAFFGQGTRLTVV.

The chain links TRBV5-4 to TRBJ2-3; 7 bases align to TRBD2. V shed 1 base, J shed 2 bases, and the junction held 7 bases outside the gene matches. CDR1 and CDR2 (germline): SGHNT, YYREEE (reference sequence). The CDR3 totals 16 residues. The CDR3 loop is CASSLNTAGNTDTQYF. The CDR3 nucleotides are TGTGCCAGCAGCTTGAATACAGCGGGAAACACAGATACGCAGTATTTT.

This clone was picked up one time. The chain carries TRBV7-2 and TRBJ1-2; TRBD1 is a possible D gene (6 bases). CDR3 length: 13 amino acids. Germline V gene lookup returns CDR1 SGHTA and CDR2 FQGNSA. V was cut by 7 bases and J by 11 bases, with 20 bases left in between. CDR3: CASILGGAQGYTF. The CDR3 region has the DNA TGTGCCAGCATCCTTGGGGGGGCACAAGGGTACACCTTC.

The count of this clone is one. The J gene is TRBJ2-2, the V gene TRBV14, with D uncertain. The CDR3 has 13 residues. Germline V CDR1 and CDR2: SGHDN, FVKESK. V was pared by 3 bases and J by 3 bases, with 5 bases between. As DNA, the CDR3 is TGTGCCAGCAGCCACAGGTACACCGGGGAGCTGTTTTTT. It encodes CASSHRYTGELFF.

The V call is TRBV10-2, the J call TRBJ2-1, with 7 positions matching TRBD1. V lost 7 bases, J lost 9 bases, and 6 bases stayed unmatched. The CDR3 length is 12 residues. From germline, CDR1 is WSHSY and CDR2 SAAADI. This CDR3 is CASTDRAGEQFF. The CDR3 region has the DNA TGCGCCAGCACCGACAGGGCCGGTGAGCAGTTCTTC.

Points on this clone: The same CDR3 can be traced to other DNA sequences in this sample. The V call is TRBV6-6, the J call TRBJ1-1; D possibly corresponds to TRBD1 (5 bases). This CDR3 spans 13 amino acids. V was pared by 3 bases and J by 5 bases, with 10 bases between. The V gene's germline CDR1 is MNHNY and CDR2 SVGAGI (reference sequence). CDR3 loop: CASSYLGGTEAFF. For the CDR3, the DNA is TGTGCCAGCAGTTATCTGGGGGGGACTGAAGCTTTCTTT.

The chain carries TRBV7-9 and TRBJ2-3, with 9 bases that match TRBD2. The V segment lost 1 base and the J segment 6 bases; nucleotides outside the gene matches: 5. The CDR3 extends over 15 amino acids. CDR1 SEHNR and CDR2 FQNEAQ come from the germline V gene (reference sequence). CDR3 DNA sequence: TGTGCCAGCAGCTTAGGGCGGGAGGGCCACGATACGCAGTATTTT. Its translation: CASSLGREGHDTQYF.

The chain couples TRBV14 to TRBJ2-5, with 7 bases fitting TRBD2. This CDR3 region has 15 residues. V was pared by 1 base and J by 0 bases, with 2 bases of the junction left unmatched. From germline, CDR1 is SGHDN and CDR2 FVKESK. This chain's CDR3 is CASSQVSGYQETQYF. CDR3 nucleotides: TGTGCCAGCAGCCAAGTTAGCGGGTACCAAGAGACCCAGTACTTC.

The CDR3 coding sequence is TGCGCCAGCAGCTTCCGGGTTTCGAGGGACGAGCAGTACTTC. Its protein is CASSFRVSRDEQYF. The V and J genes are TRBV5-1 and TRBJ2-7; possible D gene TRBD2, 5 bases. V lost 2 bases, J lost 5 bases, and 14 bases lay in between. Looked up from germline, CDR1 is SGHRS and CDR2 is YFSETQ. CDR3 length equals 14 residues.

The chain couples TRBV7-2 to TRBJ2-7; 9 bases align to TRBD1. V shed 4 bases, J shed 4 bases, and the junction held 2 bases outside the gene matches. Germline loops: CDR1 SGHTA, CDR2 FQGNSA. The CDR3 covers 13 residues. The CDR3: CASSSDRGYEQYF. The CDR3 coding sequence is TGTGCCAGCAGCTCGGACAGGGGTTACGAGCAGTACTTC.

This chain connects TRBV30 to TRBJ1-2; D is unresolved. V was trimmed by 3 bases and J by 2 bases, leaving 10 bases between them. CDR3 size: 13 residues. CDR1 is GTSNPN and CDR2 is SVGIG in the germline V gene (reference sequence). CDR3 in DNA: TGTGCCTGGAGCGAGGTAATCAACTATGGCTACACCTTC. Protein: CAWSEVINYGYTF.

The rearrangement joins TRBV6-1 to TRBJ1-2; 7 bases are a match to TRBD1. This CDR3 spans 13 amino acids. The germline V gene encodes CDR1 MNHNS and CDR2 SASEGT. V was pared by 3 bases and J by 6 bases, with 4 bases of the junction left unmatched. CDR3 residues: CASSDNTGDGYTF. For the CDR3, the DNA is TGTGCCAGCAGTGACAATACAGGGGATGGCTACACCTTC.

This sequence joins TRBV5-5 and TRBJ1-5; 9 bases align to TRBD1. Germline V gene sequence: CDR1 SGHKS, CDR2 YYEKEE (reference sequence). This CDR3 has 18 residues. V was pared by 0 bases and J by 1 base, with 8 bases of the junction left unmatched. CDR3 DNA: TGTGCCAGCAGCTTGGGGTTTGGGGGACAGGGCAGCAATCAGCCCCAGCATTTT. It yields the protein CASSLGFGGQGSNQPQHF.

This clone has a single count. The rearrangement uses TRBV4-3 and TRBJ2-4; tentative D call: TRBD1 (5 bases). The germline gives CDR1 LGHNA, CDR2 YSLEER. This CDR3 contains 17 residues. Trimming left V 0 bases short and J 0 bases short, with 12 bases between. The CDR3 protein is CASSQDGRGQAKNIQYF. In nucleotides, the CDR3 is TGCGCCAGCAGCCAAGATGGTAGGGGCCAAGCCAAAAACATTCAGTACTTC.

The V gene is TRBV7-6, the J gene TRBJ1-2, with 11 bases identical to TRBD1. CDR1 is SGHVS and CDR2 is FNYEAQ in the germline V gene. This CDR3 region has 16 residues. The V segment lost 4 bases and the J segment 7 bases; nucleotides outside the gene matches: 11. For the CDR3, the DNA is TGTGCCAGCAGCTCGACTCCGGGACAGGGGGAGGTTGGCTACACCTTC. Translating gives CASSSTPGQGEVGYTF.

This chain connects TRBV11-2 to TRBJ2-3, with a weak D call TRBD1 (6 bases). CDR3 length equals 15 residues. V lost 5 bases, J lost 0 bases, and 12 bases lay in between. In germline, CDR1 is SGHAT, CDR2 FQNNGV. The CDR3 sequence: CASSILQGSTDTQYF. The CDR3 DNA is TGTGCCAGCAGCATACTACAGGGTAGCACAGATACGCAGTATTTT.

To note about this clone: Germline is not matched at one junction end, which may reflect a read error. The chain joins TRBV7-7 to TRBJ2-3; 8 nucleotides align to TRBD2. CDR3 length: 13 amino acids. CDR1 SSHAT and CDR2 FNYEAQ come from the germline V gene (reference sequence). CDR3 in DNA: TGTGCTAGCAGCTTAGGCGGGAGGTCAACGCAGTATTTT. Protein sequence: CASSLGGRSTQYF.

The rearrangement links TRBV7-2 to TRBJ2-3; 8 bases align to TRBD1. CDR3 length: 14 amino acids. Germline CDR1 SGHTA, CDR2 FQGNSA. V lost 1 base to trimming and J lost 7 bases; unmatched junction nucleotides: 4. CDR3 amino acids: CASSLDTGGYTQYF. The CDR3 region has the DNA TGTGCCAGCAGCTTAGATACAGGGGGATATACGCAGTATTTT.

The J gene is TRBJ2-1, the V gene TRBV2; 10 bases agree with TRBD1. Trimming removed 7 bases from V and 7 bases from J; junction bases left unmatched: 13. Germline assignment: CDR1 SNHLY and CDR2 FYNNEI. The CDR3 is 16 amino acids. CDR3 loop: CASTPWGGQGTNEQFF. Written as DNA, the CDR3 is TGTGCCAGCACCCCCTGGGGGGGACAGGGGACAAATGAGCAGTTCTTC.

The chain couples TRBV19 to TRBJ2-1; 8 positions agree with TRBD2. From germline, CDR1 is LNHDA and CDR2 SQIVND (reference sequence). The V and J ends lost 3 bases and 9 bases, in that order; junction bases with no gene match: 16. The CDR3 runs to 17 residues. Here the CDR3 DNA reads TGTGCCAGTAGTATCCGGCCCCTTCCGGGACTAGAGATTGAGCAGTTCTTC. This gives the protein CASSIRPLPGLEIEQFF.